Following are 16 T cell receptor beta chains from one sample sequenced in a study of blood T cell repertoires in COVID-19. This table comes from immunoSEQ multiplex PCR, and its TCRdb copy is limited to in-frame clones, with some not included. The table has some 180,000 clones, over 70% seen once. Sequenced: peripheral blood. The receptor source for this set is a woman aged 65 to 85 who had recovered from COVID-19.

The chain has TRBV5-4 and TRBJ2-2, with no clear D. Trimming removed 0 bases at V and 1 base at J, with 10 bases between. CDR3 length: 16 amino acids. The germline CDR1 and CDR2 sequences are SGHNT and YYREEE (reference sequence). DNA for the CDR3: TGTGCCAGCAGCTTGGACAATTACCTGAACACCGGGGAGCTGTTTTTT. Protein sequence: CASSLDNYLNTGELFF.

The chain couples TRBV18 to TRBJ1-6; D gene ambiguous. This CDR3 spans 15 amino acids. V lost 3 bases to trimming and J lost 8 bases, with 14 bases between them. Germline CDR1 is KGHSH and CDR2 is LQKENI. Here the CDR3 reads CASSPLISGDSPLHF. CDR3 sequence (DNA): TGTGCCAGCTCACCGTTGATTAGCGGCGATTCACCCCTCCACTTT.

This chain uses TRBV6-2 or TRBV6-3 with TRBJ2-5; D gene uncertain. Deletions cut 4 bases from V and 2 bases from J, with 8 bases between. The germline V gene encodes CDR1 MNHEY and CDR2 SVGEGT. CDR3 length: 13 amino acids. CDR3 sequence: CASSSVPQETQYF. CDR3 nucleotides: TGTGCCAGCAGTTCGGTGCCGCAAGAGACCCAGTACTTC.

V usage is TRBV7-2 and J usage is TRBJ2-7, with a possible D match to TRBD2 (5 bases). Per the germline V gene, CDR1 is SGHTA and CDR2 is FQGNSA. The length of the CDR3 is 14 residues. Trimming removed 5 bases from V and 7 bases from J, with 18 bases in between. The CDR3 DNA sequence: TGTGCCAGCAGCCCCCCCGGACTTAGGAGGGAGCAGTACTTC. This gives the protein CASSPPGLRREQYF.

This clone was counted between two and nine times. The chain links TRBV27 to TRBJ1-5; maybe TRBD1 (5 bases). This CDR3 contains 14 residues. Trimming took 4 bases from V and 2 from J, leaving 9 bases between them. The V gene's germline CDR1 is MNHEY and CDR2 SMNVEV (reference sequence). The CDR3 DNA reads TGTGCCAGCAGTTCTCAGGGCGGCAATCAGCCCCAGCATTTT. Protein sequence: CASSSQGGNQPQHF.

V gene TRBV7-3 combines with J gene TRBJ2-7, with unresolved D. This CDR3 region has 12 residues. Germline CDR1 is SGHTA and CDR2 is FQGTGA. Trimming pared 5 bases from V and 9 bases from J, leaving 14 bases between. This CDR3 reads CASSPHRVRQYF. The CDR3 DNA sequence: TGTGCCAGCAGCCCCCACCGGGTTCGGCAGTACTTC. The variable domain in full, with the rest retrieved from reference TRBV7-3 and TRBJ2-7, is GAGVSQTPSNKVTEKGKYVELRCDPISGHTALYWYRQSLGQGPEFLIYFQGTGAADDSGLPNDRFFAVRPEGSVSTLKIQRTERGDSAVYLCASSPHRVRQYFGPGTRLTVT.

The rearrangement uses TRBV10-3 and TRBJ1-1, with D possibly being TRBD1 (5 bases). Trimming removed 7 bases from V and 1 base from J, with 10 bases in between. This CDR3 comprises 13 residues. Germline V CDR1 and CDR2: ENHRY, SYGVKD. CDR3 amino acids: CAITRGGNTEAFF. CDR3 in DNA: TGTGCCATCACCCGCGGGGGGAACACTGAAGCTTTCTTT.

This clone was detected once. The gene calls are TRBV6-5 and TRBJ2-7; possible D gene TRBD1, 6 bases. V lost 6 bases to trimming and J lost 8 bases, with 20 bases between them. CDR1 is MNHEY, CDR2 SVGAGI, per germline. This CDR3 comprises 14 residues. CDR3 nucleotide sequence: TGTGCCAGCAGGCCCCCCGGGACATATACCAAGCAGTACTTC. Translating it yields CASRPPGTYTKQYF.

This clone was seen once. V gene TRBV24-1 combines with J gene TRBJ2-2, with 10 nucleotides matching TRBD2. The germline V gene has CDR1 KGHDR and CDR2 SFDVKD. The CDR3 has 14 amino acids. J was trimmed by 13 bases and V by 5 bases; bases with no gene match: 9. The CDR3 spells CATSGPLAGEVLFF. The CDR3 DNA sequence: TGTGCCACCAGTGGACCTCTAGCGGGAGAGGTGCTGTTTTTT.

The rearrangement joins TRBV11-2 to TRBJ2-1, with TRBD1 as a possible D gene (6 bases). This CDR3 spans 16 amino acids. CDR1 and CDR2 (germline): SGHAT, FQNNGV. Trimming removed 3 bases from V and 7 bases from J, with 19 bases in between. The CDR3 here is CASSLSLQGQGNEQFF. The CDR3 nucleotides are TGTGCCAGCAGCTTGTCCCTACAGGGCCAGGGGAATGAGCAGTTCTTC. The complete variable domain, with remaining parts taken from reference TRBV11-2 and TRBJ2-1, reads EAGVAQSPRYKIIEKRQSVAFWCNPISGHATLYWYQQILGQGPKLLIQFQNNGVVDDSQLPKDRFSAERLKGVDSTLKIQPAKLEDSAVYLCASSLSLQGQGNEQFFGPGTRLTVL.

The chain has TRBV7-3 and TRBJ2-1; TRBD2 is a possible D gene (5 bases). The germline V gene has CDR1 SGHTA and CDR2 FQGTGA. The CDR3 extends over 12 amino acids. V was clipped by 3 bases and J by 9 bases, with 9 bases between them. The CDR3 sequence: CASSLRAGEQFF. CDR3 bases: TGTGCCAGCAGCTTGAGGGCCGGTGAGCAGTTCTTC. Looking up the rest from reference TRBV7-3 and TRBJ2-1 gives the full variable domain: GAGVSQTPSNKVTEKGKYVELRCDPISGHTALYWYRQSLGQGPEFLIYFQGTGAADDSGLPNDRFFAVRPEGSVSTLKIQRTERGDSAVYLCASSLRAGEQFFGPGTRLTVL.

For the CDR3, the DNA is TGTGCCAGCTCACCGTCGGTGGGGACAGCCGTCGAAAAACTGTTTTTT. Its protein product is CASSPSVGTAVEKLFF. The chain employs TRBV18 and TRBJ1-4; 7 bases are shared with TRBD1. V lost 3 bases, J lost 8 bases, and 12 bases stayed unmatched. This CDR3 region has 16 residues. CDR1 and CDR2 (germline): KGHSH, LQKENI. Complete variable domain (other parts from reference TRBV18 and TRBJ1-4): NAGVMQNPRHLVRRRGQEARLRCSPMKGHSHVYWYRQLPEEGLKFMVYLQKENIIDESGMPKERFSAEFPKEGPSILRIQQVVRGDSAAYFCASSPSVGTAVEKLFFGSGTQLSVL.

The chain links TRBV3-1 (or the pseudogene TRBV3-2) to TRBJ1-4; 12 bases align to TRBD1. Per the germline V gene, CDR1 is LGHDT and CDR2 is YNNKEL (reference sequence). With 4 bases clipped from V and 9 bases from J, the junction kept 3 bases outside the gene matches. The CDR3 is 14 residues long. The CDR3 sequence is CASSRRDRGQKLFF. The CDR3 region has the DNA TGTGCCAGCAGCCGCCGGGACAGGGGGCAAAAACTGTTTTTT.

The chain combines TRBV5-5 with TRBJ2-7; 7 nucleotides align to TRBD2. Trimming cost V 7 bases and J 2 bases; bases outside gene matches: 3. CDR3 length: 12 amino acids. Germline loops: CDR1 SGHKS, CDR2 YYEKEE (reference sequence). CDR3 nucleotides: TGTGCCAGCCGTGGGGGGGCCTACGAGCAGTACTTC. Protein: CASRGGAYEQYF.

This clone has a handful of counts. One end of the junction is discordant with germline, which a read error may explain. The sample carries other DNA sequences with the same CDR3. This sequence joins TRBV7-7 and TRBJ1-1; TRBD1 is a possible D gene (5 bases). CDR3 length: 13 residues. Germline CDR1 and CDR2: SSHAT and FNYEAQ (reference sequence). The chain's CDR3 is CASSLDRGTEAFF. CDR3 sequence (DNA): TGTGCTAGCAGCTTAGATAGGGGCACTGAAGCTTTCTTT.

The chain employs TRBV4-1 and TRBJ2-2, with a tentative D call TRBD1 (6 bases). CDR1 and CDR2 from the germline V gene are MGHRA and YSYEKL. This CDR3 is built from 16 residues. Trimming pared 4 bases from V and 4 bases from J, leaving 16 bases between. CDR3 DNA: TGCGCCAGCAGCCTGAGGGTGGGGGCAGCCACCGGGGAGCTGTTTTTT. Its protein product is CASSLRVGAATGELFF.